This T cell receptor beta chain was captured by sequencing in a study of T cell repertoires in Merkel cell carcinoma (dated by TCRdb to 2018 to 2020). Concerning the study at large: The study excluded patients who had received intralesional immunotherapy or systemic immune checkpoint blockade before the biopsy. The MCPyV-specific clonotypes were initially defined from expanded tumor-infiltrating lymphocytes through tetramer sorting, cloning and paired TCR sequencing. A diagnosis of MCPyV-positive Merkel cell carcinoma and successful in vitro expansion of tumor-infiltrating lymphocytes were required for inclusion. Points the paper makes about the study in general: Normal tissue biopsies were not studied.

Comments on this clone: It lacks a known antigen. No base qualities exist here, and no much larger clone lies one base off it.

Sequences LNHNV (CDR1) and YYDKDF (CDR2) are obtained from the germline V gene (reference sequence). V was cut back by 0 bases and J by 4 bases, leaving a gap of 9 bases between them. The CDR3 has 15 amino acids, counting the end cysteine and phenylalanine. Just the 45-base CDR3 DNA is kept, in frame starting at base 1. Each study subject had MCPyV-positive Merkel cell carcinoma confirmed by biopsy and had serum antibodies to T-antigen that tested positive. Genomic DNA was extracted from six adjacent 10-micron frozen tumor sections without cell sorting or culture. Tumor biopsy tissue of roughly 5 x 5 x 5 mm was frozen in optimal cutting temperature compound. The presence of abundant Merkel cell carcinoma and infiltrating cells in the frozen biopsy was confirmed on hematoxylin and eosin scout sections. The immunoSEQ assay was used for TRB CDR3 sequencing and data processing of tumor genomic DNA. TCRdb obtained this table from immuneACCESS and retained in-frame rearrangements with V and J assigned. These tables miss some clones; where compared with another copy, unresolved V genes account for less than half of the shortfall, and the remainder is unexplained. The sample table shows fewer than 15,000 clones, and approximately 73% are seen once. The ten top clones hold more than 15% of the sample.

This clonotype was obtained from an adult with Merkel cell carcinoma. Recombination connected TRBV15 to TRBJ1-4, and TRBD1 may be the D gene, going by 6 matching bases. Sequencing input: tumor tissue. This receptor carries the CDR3 CATSRDGGLNEKLFF. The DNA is TGTGCCACCAGCAGAGATGGGGGCCTTAATGAAAAACTGTTTTTT.